These 28 T cell receptor beta chains were sequenced from one sample in a study of CD8+CD57+ T cells in acquired aplastic anemia. The patients chosen for sequencing had shown expansion of CD8+CD57+ cells (detected by flow cytometry). TCR beta VDJ and CDR3 profiles were obtained from a genomic DNA template. TCRdb re-derived calls from the reads in MiXCR, one entry per CDR3 protein. This repertoire shows more than 150,000 distinct CDR3 sequences, roughly 50% found once; its top ten account for around 1.8%. Sequenced: sorted CD4+, CD8+, or CD8+CD57+ T cells (not recorded which) from PBMCs. These receptors originate from a human donor with aplastic anemia.

This clonotype was observed many times. The chain joins TRBV19 to TRBJ2-3, with TRBD2 identical over 9 bases. V lost 8 bases to trimming and J lost 4 bases; unmatched junction nucleotides: 7. The CDR3 has 14 residues. Germline V gene sequence: CDR1 LNHDA, CDR2 SQIVND (reference sequence). CDR3: CASGFSGSPDTQYF. DNA for the CDR3: TGTGCCAGTGGATTTAGCGGGAGCCCAGATACGCAGTATTTT.

At least ten counts were recorded for this clonotype. This chain links TRBV19 with TRBJ1-5; 8 nucleotides align to TRBD1. Germline lookup yields CDR1 LNHDA and CDR2 SQIVND (reference sequence). J was trimmed by 0 bases and V by 6 bases; bases with no gene match: 10. The CDR3 has 17 residues. The chain's CDR3 is CASRDRGQTYSNQPQHF. The DNA for the CDR3 is TGTGCCAGTAGAGACAGGGGCCAAACCTATAGCAATCAGCCCCAGCATTTT.

This clonotype has ten or more counts. This chain uses TRBV10-3 with TRBJ1-1; D gene unclear. This CDR3 contains 13 residues. Germline CDR1 ENHRY, CDR2 SYGVKD. V was trimmed by 0 bases and J by 5 bases, leaving 7 bases between them. The DNA for the CDR3 is TGTGCCATCAGTGAGTCGCCTCGGACTGAAGCTTTCTTT. Its protein is CAISESPRTEAFF.

The table lists this clonotype with a few counts. The chain recombines TRBV20-1 with TRBJ2-5, with 7 bases lining up with TRBD2. In germline, CDR1 is DFQATT, CDR2 SNEGSKA (reference sequence). The V segment lost 6 bases and the J segment 4 bases; nucleotides outside the gene matches: 5. This CDR3 has 12 residues. CDR3 sequence: CSAGIAGETQYF. The CDR3 DNA sequence: TGCAGTGCAGGAATAGCGGGAGAGACCCAGTACTTC.

Concerning this clonotype itself: A much larger clone is a single base away; this may be a read error. The chain combines TRBV12-3 or TRBV12-4 with TRBJ1-2; the match to TRBD1 covers 8 bases. The V segment lost 1 base and the J segment 10 bases; nucleotides outside the gene matches: 11. The CDR3 consists of 15 residues. The CDR3 region has the DNA TGTGCCAGCAGTTTAGGGACAGGGTTAGAAGGAGACTACACCTTC. Amino acids: CASSLGTGLEGDYTF.

This clonotype came up many times. The rearrangement uses TRBV2 and TRBJ2-1; TRBD2 matches at 7 bases. The CDR3 totals 13 residues. The V and J ends lost 5 bases and 7 bases, in that order; junction bases with no gene match: 5. Germline V gene data show CDR1 as SNHLY and CDR2 as FYNNEI. The CDR3 sequence: CASSYLAENEQFF. Written as DNA, the CDR3 is TGTGCCAGCAGTTACCTAGCGGAAAATGAGCAGTTCTTC.

V gene TRBV7-8 combines with J gene TRBJ2-7; D possibly uses TRBD1 or TRBD2 (6 bases each). V lost 5 bases and J 6 bases, leaving 11 bases between the germline ends. CDR1 is SGHVS, CDR2 FQNEAQ, per germline. This CDR3 is 12 amino acids long. The CDR3 DNA follows: TGTGCCAGCAGCCTGGAGGGGGGCGAGCAGTACTTC. This sequence encodes CASSLEGGEQYF.

In this sample, this clonotype turned up many times. CDR3 nucleotide sequence: TGCGCCAGCAGCTTGGCACAGGGACCACAAGAGACCCAGTACTTC. It encodes CASSLAQGPQETQYF. The chain links TRBV5-1 to TRBJ2-5; D possibly corresponds to TRBD1 (6 bases). Trimming stripped 0 bases from V and 2 bases from J, with 11 bases between. CDR3 length equals 15 residues. Germline CDR1 reads SGHRS; CDR2 reads YFSETQ.

The table lists this clonotype with many counts. The gene calls are TRBV7-6 and TRBJ2-5; unclear D gene. This CDR3 has 13 residues. V lost 5 bases, J lost 6 bases, and 13 bases lay in between. Germline CDR1 and CDR2: SGHVS and FNYEAQ. The DNA of the CDR3 is TGTGCCAGCAGCCTAGACCCTTTGAAGACCCAGTACTTC. Its protein is CASSLDPLKTQYF.

This clonotype showed up many times. This chain uses TRBV12-3 or TRBV12-4 with TRBJ1-1, with D unresolved. The CDR3 covers 15 residues. Trimming left V 7 bases short and J 0 bases short, with 15 bases between. Here the CDR3 reads CASTPQGIVNTEAFF. The CDR3 region has the DNA TGTGCCAGCACCCCCCAAGGAATTGTGAACACTGAAGCTTTCTTT.

This rearrangement joins TRBV20-1 to TRBJ2-1, with 9 positions matching TRBD1. V lost 8 bases to trimming and J lost 8 bases; unmatched junction nucleotides: 19. The CDR3 has 16 residues. CDR1 and CDR2 from the germline V gene are DFQATT and SNEGSKA (reference sequence). CDR3 nucleotide sequence: TGCAGTCCTAAACCTGAGACAGGGGGGCTGTACGATGAGCAGTTCTTC. Protein: CSPKPETGGLYDEQFF.

This clonotype occurred many times. The chain joins TRBV20-1 to TRBJ2-1; 7 positions agree with TRBD1. V shed 6 bases and J 6 bases; nucleotides not matched to a gene: 14. The CDR3 contains 15 residues. In germline, CDR1 is DFQATT, CDR2 SNEGSKA (reference sequence). The CDR3 sequence is CSAAETGSLGNEQFF. The CDR3 DNA sequence: TGCAGTGCGGCTGAGACAGGGTCACTTGGCAATGAGCAGTTCTTC.

V gene TRBV7-8 combines with J gene TRBJ1-3; D not certain. Germline CDR1 reads SGHVS; CDR2 reads FQNEAQ. V lost 1 base and J 0 bases, leaving 7 bases between the germline ends. The CDR3 spans 15 residues. In nucleotides, the CDR3 is TGTGCCAGCAGCTTAGGATTTTTCTCTGGAAACACCATATATTTT. Translating gives CASSLGFFSGNTIYF. The whole variable domain, filled in from reference TRBV7-8 and TRBJ1-3, reads GAGVSQSPRYKVAKRGQDVALRCDPISGHVSLFWYQQALGQGPEFLTYFQNEAQLDKSGLPSDRFFAERPEGSVSTLKIQRTQQEDSAVYLCASSLGFFSGNTIYFGEGSWLTVV.

At least ten counts were recorded for this clonotype. The CDR3 reads CASSLDRVNGGNTIYF. Written as DNA, the CDR3 is TGTGCCAGCAGCTTGGACAGGGTAAATGGTGGAAACACCATATATTTT. The V gene is TRBV11-2, the J gene TRBJ1-3, with TRBD1 matching 8 bases. V dropped 3 bases and J dropped 3; count of bases not matched to a gene: 7. The CDR3 consists of 16 residues. Per germline, CDR1 SGHAT and CDR2 FQNNGV.

The genes are TRBV7-2 and TRBJ1-2; maybe TRBD1 (6 bases). This CDR3 is 14 amino acids long. The germline V gene has CDR1 SGHTA and CDR2 FQGNSA. V was clipped by 4 bases and J by 4 bases, with 13 bases between them. CDR3: CASSSGRGFYGYTF. The CDR3 DNA sequence: TGTGCCAGCAGCTCGGGGAGGGGGTTCTATGGCTACACCTTC. Full variable domain (remainder filled in from reference TRBV7-2 and TRBJ1-2): GAGVSQSPSNKVTEKGKDVELRCDPISGHTALYWYRQSLGQGLEFLIYFQGNSAPDKSGLPSDRFSAERTGGSVSTLTIQRTQQEDSAVYLCASSSGRGFYGYTFGSGTRLTVV.

The gene calls are TRBV6-5 and TRBJ2-7; 8 nucleotides align to TRBD2. This CDR3 has 15 residues. V lost 0 bases and J lost 3; bases outside the gene matches: 4. Germline-derived CDR1 and CDR2 are MNHEY and SVGAGI. In DNA form, the CDR3 reads TGTGCCAGCAGTTACTCGTTTAGCGGGGACTACGAGCAGTACTTC. Translated, it gives CASSYSFSGDYEQYF.

This clonotype has more than one count but fewer than ten. CDR3 residues: CATSERGGGDGYTF. As DNA, the CDR3 is TGTGCCACCAGTGAACGGGGAGGAGGTGATGGCTACACCTTC. The V gene is TRBV24-1, the J gene TRBJ1-2; D call uncertain. The CDR3 covers 14 residues. The V and J ends lost 4 bases and 6 bases respectively, with 14 bases between them. CDR1 KGHDR and CDR2 SFDVKD come from the germline V gene.

In this sample, this clonotype turned up once. CDR3 DNA sequence: TGTGCCATCAGTAAAGCGGGAGATTGGGAGACCCAGTACTTC. Translation: CAISKAGDWETQYF. V and J are TRBV10-3 and TRBJ2-5; 8 bases line up with TRBD2. This CDR3 is 14 amino acids long. Germline loops: CDR1 ENHRY, CDR2 SYGVKD. Trimming at V came to 5 bases and at J to 5 bases, leaving 7 bases not matched to a gene.

This clonotype has ten or more counts. This sequence joins TRBV6-1 and TRBJ2-3, with D possibly TRBD2 on 5 matching bases. CDR1 MNHNS and CDR2 SASEGT come from the germline V gene. Trimming pared 6 bases from V and 4 bases from J, leaving 8 bases between. CDR3 size: 12 residues. Here the CDR3 DNA reads TGTGCCAGCAGCCGGCGGGCAGATACGCAGTATTTT. Translated, it gives CASSRRADTQYF.

V is TRBV19 and J is TRBJ1-6, with 10 bases identical to TRBD1. This CDR3 comprises 14 residues. V shed 7 bases, J shed 10 bases, and the junction held 7 bases outside the gene matches. Germline loops: CDR1 LNHDA, CDR2 SQIVND (reference sequence). The DNA of the CDR3 is TGTGCCAGTACGGAGGGACAGGGGCGATCACCCCTCCACTTT. It specifies CASTEGQGRSPLHF.

The chain carries TRBV5-5 and TRBJ2-7; D not certain. V lost 0 bases and J lost 0, with 7 bases in between. The CDR3 sequence is 14 residues long. Germline CDR1 and CDR2: SGHKS and YYEKEE (reference sequence). The CDR3 nucleotides are TGTGCCAGCAGCTTGGGACTTATCTCCTACGAGCAGTACTTC. Translating it yields CASSLGLISYEQYF.

This clonotype was seen only a few times. The CDR3 loop reads CSVADRGHNTEAFF. CDR3 bases: TGCAGCGTCGCGGACAGGGGGCATAACACTGAAGCTTTCTTT. V and J are TRBV29-1 and TRBJ1-1; 11 positions agree with TRBD1. The J segment lost 2 bases and the V segment lost 6 bases, leaving 5 bases of the junction unmatched. The CDR3 totals 14 residues. Germline assignment: CDR1 SQVTM and CDR2 ANQGSEA.

In its sample, this clonotype was seen a few times. The V and J genes are TRBV27 and TRBJ2-1; TRBD1 matches at 9 bases. Trimming removed 6 bases from V and 5 bases from J; junction bases left unmatched: 8. The CDR3 runs to 15 residues. Germline CDR1 reads MNHEY; CDR2 reads SMNVEV (reference sequence). Written as DNA, the CDR3 is TGTGCCAGCAGCCGGGGGACAGGGAGGCACAATGAGCAGTTCTTC. It specifies CASSRGTGRHNEQFF.

This chain joins TRBV24-1 and TRBJ2-1; D unclear. Germline CDR1 KGHDR, CDR2 SFDVKD. Trimming removed 1 base from V and 5 bases from J, with 5 bases in between. CDR3 size: 13 residues. The CDR3 protein is CATSDFDHNEQFF. In nucleotides, the CDR3 is TGTGCCACCAGTGATTTTGACCACAATGAGCAGTTCTTC.

The CDR3 DNA sequence: TGCGCCAGCAGCGCCGTTAGCGGGAGGGCAGTAGATACGCAGTATTTT. This gives the protein CASSAVSGRAVDTQYF. V is TRBV5-1 and J is TRBJ2-3; 11 bases agree with TRBD2. The CDR3 has 16 residues. CDR1 and CDR2 from the germline V gene are SGHRS and YFSETQ. With 4 bases clipped from V and 5 bases from J, the junction kept 9 bases outside the gene matches.

With respect to this clonotype: Being one base from a much bigger clone, this may be a read error. This sequence joins TRBV12-3 or TRBV12-4 and TRBJ2-2; tentative D call: TRBD2 (6 bases). This CDR3 is 12 amino acids long. CDR3 sequence reads: CASSLTTGGLFF. CDR3 sequence (DNA): TGTGCCAGCAGTTTGACCACCGGGGGGCTGTTTTTT.

This sequence joins TRBV24-1 and TRBJ1-1, with D possibly matching TRBD1 (6 bases). Germline CDR1 is KGHDR and CDR2 is SFDVKD. The CDR3 consists of 15 residues. V was pared by 4 bases and J by 4 bases, with 15 bases between. The chain's CDR3 is CATSDPNRGGTEAFF. In DNA form, the CDR3 reads TGTGCCACCAGTGACCCTAATAGGGGGGGCACTGAAGCTTTCTTT.

J is TRBJ1-2 and V is TRBV9; D remains unclear. Germline V CDR1 and CDR2: SGDLS, YYNGEE. The CDR3 has 12 amino acids. V lost 0 bases, J lost 7 bases, and 7 bases lay in between. CDR3 protein: CASSVALGGYTF. The CDR3 region has the DNA TGTGCCAGCAGCGTAGCTCTCGGTGGCTACACCTTC.